What follows is one T cell receptor (beta chain) and its context. This sample is part of a study of blood T cell repertoires in COVID-19. Produced via immunoSEQ multiplex PCR; TCRdb's table is partial and in-frame only. The profile shows about 130,000 clones, around 87% of them singletons. This CDR3 comprises 16 residues. CDR1 and CDR2 from the germline V gene are LNHNV and YYDKDF (reference sequence). Trimming shortened V by 3 bases and J by 5 bases, and 16 bases separated the two germline ends. The source material was peripheral blood. The receptor was derived from a woman in her sixties with acute or convalescent COVID-19. The chain carries TRBV15 and TRBJ1-4; TRBD1 is a possible D gene (5 bases). The CDR3 protein is CATSRTRTRENEKLFF. CDR3 sequence (DNA): TGTGCCACCAGCAGGACCCGGACAAGAGAAAATGAAAAACTGTTTTTT. The full variable domain, rest sourced from reference TRBV15 and TRBJ1-4, is DAMVIQNPRYQVTQFGKPVTLSCSQTLNHNVMYWYQQKSSQAPKLLFHYYDKDFNNEADTPDNFQSRRPNTSFCFLDIRSPGLGDTAMYLCATSRTRTRENEKLFFGSGTQLSVL.